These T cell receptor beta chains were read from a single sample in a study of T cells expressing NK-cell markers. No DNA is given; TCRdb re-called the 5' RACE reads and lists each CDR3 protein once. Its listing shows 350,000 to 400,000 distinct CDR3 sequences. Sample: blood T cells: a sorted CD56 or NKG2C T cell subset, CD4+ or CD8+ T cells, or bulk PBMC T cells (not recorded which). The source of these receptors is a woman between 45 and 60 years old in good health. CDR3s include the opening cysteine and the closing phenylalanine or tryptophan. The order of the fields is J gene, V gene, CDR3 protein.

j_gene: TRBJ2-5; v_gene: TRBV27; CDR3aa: CASSSGLAQETQYF
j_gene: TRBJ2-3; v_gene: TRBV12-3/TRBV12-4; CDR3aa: CASTNSGRALSDTQYF
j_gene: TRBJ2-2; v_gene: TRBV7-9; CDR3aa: CASSQARGLNTGELFF
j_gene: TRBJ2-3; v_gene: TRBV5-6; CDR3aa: CASSLSGTSLSDTQYF
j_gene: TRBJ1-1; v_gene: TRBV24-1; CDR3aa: CATSQTGMNTEAFF
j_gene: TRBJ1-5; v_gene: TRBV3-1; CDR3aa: CASSQDGGTQPQHF
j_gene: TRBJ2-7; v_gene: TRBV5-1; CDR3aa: CASSLTSGIYEQYF
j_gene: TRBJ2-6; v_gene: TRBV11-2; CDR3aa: CASSLGLAGAAGANVLTF
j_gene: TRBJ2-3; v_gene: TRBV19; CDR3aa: CASSINSGTSTDTQYF
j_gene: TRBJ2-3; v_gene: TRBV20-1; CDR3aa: CSASQRPTGDTQYF
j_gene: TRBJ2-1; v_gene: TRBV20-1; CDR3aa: CSARGTGTSGYEQFF
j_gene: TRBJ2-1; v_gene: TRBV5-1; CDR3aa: CASSPPHDSHNEQFF
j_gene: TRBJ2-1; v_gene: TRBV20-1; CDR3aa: CSARASIAITYNEQFF
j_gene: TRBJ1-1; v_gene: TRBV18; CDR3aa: CASSPMGQFNTEAFF
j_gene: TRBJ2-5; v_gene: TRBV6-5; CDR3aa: CASASLGTSQETQYF
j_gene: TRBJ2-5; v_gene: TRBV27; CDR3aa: CASSLYGGQVWETQYF
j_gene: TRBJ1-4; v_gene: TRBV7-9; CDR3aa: CASSLGSPTTNEKLFF
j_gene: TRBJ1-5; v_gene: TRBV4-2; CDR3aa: CASSRGYRQGQPQHF
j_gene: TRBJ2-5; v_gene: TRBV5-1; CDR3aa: CASSLGATESETQYF
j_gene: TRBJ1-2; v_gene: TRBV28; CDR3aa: CASSLLGAIYGYTF
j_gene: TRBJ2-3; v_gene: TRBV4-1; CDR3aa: CASSQDFAARRDTQYF
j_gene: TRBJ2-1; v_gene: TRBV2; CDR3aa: CASSPGRYNEQFF
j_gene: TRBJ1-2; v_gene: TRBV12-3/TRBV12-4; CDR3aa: CASKQGSVHYGYTF
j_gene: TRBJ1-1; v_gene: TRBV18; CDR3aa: CASSPRGPNTEAFF
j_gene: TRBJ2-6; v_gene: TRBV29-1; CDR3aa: CSVRGQGAGGANVLTF
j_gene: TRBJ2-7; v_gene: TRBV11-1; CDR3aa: CASSFSGAPSYEQYF
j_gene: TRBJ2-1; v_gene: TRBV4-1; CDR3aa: CASSQETIGSLEQFF
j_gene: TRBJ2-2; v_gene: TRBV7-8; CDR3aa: CASSLTGVTGELFF
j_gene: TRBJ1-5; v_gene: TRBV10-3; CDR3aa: CAGGRGLNQPQHF
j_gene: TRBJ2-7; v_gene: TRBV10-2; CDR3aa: CASSAQIEQYF
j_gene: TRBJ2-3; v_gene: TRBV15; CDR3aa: CATSTEIPWDTQYF
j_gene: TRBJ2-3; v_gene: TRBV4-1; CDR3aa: CASSLGDYAADTQYF
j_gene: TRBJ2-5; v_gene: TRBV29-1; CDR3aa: CSVLPQGFGETQYF
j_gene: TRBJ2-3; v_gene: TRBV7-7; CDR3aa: CASSAEDASDTQYF
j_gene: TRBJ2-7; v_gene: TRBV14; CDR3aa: CASTLAALGEQYF
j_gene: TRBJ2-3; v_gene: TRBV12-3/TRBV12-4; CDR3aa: CASSPGTRADTQYF
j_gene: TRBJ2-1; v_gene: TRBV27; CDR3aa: CASSPPGIEQFF
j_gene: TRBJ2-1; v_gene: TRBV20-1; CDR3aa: CSATPQEGQFF
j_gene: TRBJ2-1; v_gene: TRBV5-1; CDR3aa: CASSPGQTTRARFF
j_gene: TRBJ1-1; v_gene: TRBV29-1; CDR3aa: CSVRARLANTEAFF
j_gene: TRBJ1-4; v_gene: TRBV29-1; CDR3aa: CSVTNRGSNEKLFF
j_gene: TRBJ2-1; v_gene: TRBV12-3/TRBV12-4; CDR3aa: CASTHRDRKYNEQFF